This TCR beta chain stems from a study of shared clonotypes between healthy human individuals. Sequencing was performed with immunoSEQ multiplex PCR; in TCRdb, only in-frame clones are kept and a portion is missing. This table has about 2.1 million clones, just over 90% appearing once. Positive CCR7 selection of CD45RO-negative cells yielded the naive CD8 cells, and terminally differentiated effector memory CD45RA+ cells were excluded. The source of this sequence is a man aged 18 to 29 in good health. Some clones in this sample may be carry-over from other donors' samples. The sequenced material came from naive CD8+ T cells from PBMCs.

For the CDR3, the DNA is TGTGCCAGCACGCCAGCGGGAGTTATGGAGACCCAGTACTTC. Its protein product is CASTPAGVMETQYF. The chain recombines TRBV27 with TRBJ2-5; 8 nucleotides agree with TRBD2. This CDR3 spans 14 amino acids. Germline lookup yields CDR1 MNHEY and CDR2 SMNVEV (reference sequence). The V and J ends lost 7 bases and 5 bases, in that order; junction bases with no gene match: 9.